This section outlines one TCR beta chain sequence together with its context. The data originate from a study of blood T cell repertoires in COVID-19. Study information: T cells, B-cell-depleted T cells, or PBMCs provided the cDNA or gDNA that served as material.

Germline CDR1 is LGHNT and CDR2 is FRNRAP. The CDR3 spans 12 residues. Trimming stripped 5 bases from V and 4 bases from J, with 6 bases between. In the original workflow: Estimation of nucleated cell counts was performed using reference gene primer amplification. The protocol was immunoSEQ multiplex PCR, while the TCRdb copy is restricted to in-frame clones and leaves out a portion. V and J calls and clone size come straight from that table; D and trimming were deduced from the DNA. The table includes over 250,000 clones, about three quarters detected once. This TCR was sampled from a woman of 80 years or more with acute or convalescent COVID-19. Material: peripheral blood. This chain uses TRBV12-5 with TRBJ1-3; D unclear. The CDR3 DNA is TGTGCTAGTGGTCCCCAGGGAAACACCATATATTTT. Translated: CASGPQGNTIYF. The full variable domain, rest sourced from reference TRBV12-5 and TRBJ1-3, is DARVTQTPRHKVTEMGQEVTMRCQPILGHNTVFWYRQTMMQGLELLAYFRNRAPLDDSGMPKDRFSAEMPDATLATLKIQPSEPRDSAVYFCASGPQGNTIYFGEGSWLTVV.